The TCR beta chain under discussion was sequenced for a study of blood T cell repertoires in COVID-19. The overall study: Acute-phase and convalescent COVID-19 samples originated in the United States, Italy and Spain.

The CDR3 consists of 15 residues. Trimming cost V 4 bases and J 3 bases, with 15 bases left between them. The germline V gene has CDR1 SGDLS and CDR2 YYNGEE. Method: immunoSEQ multiplex PCR; TCRdb's copy keeps in-frame clones and lacks some. The table includes around 140,000 clones, 75% to 90% detected once. Material: peripheral blood. The V and J genes are TRBV9 and TRBJ2-3; the D gene is possibly TRBD1 (8 bases). The clonotype originates from a human donor in a cohort sampled during active COVID-19. The CDR3 here is CASSPTGEGTDTQYF. CDR3 DNA: TGTGCCAGCAGCCCGACAGGGGAGGGGACAGATACGCAGTATTTT. Full variable domain (missing parts from reference TRBV9 and TRBJ2-3): DSGVTQTPKHLITATGQRVTLRCSPRSGDLSVYWYQQSLDQGLQFLIQYYNGEERAKGNILERFSAQQFPDLHSELNLSSLELGDSALYFCASSPTGEGTDTQYFGPGTRLTVL.